Listed here are 17 T cell receptor beta chains from one sample, sequenced in a study of beta chain features in type 1 diabetes (dated by TCRdb to the late 2010s). Broad study findings and their caveats: Type 1 diabetes patients showed a moderate but significant shortening of TCRB CDR3 length in all four CD4+ subsets.

Their antigens are not known. Library construction relied on the immunoSEQ multiplex PCR assay. All of the isolated RNA was reverse transcribed with the High Capacity cDNA Reverse Transcription Kit, so expressed TCRB transcripts were sequenced. TCRdb carries this immuneACCESS record with in-frame sequences only. Its versions omit some clonotypes, under half of them owing to an unresolved V gene in the studies checked, with the rest unexplained. Within this sample are a few hundred thousand clones, with 15% of them counted one time only. The ten largest clonotypes hold around 0.015% of the sample. The sequencing sample was made of naive CD4+ T cells from blood. The cell subset or site label on this specimen signifies: true naive CD4+ T cells. The source of these receptors is a man between 18 and 29 years old with type 1 diabetes.

The chain joins TRBV5-4 to TRBJ2-7, with unresolved D. Per the germline V gene, CDR1 is SGHNT and CDR2 is YYREEE (reference sequence). Deletions cut 5 bases from V and 4 bases from J, with 13 bases between. The CDR3 has 13 amino acids. CDR3 loop: CASSSALGYEQYF. The CDR3 DNA is TGTGCCAGCAGTTCGGCCCTCGGGTACGAGCAGTACTTC.

The CDR3 protein is CASSLRDTGEKLFF. DNA of the CDR3: TGTGCCAGCAGCTTACGGGACACGGGCGAAAAACTGTTTTTT. The rearrangement uses TRBV7-8 and TRBJ1-4; D might be TRBD1 (6 bases). The CDR3 is 14 amino acids. The germline V and J ends were trimmed by 2 bases and 8 bases, with 12 bases remaining between them. The V gene's germline CDR1 is SGHVS and CDR2 FQNEAQ.

In this sample, this clone turned up a few times. This rearrangement joins TRBV29-1 to TRBJ1-4; 12 positions agree with TRBD1. The CDR3 spans 15 residues. Germline loops: CDR1 SQVTM, CDR2 ANQGSEA. V was clipped by 6 bases and J by 3 bases; unmatched bases: 5. This CDR3 reads CSVKGQGAPNEKLFF. The CDR3 DNA sequence: TGCAGCGTCAAGGGACAGGGGGCCCCTAATGAAAAACTGTTTTTT. Looking up the rest from reference TRBV29-1 and TRBJ1-4 gives the full variable domain: SAVISQKPSRDICQRGTSLTIQCQVDSQVTMMFWYRQQPGQSLTLIATANQGSEATYESGFVIDKFPISRPNLTFSTLTVSNMSPEDSSIYLCSVKGQGAPNEKLFFGSGTQLSVL.

The chain is built from TRBV7-9 and TRBJ2-1; the match to TRBD2 covers 8 bases. V lost 5 bases and J lost 9; bases outside the gene matches: 15. Germline V gene lookup returns CDR1 SEHNR and CDR2 FQNEAQ (reference sequence). The CDR3 consists of 16 residues. The CDR3 sequence is CASSPLYGGAGVEQFF. In nucleotides, the CDR3 is TGTGCCAGCAGCCCATTGTACGGGGGGGCCGGTGTTGAGCAGTTCTTC.

This clone was found a few times. The CDR3 loop reads CASSEARGTDTQYF. The CDR3, as DNA: TGCGCCAGCAGCGAGGCGCGGGGCACAGATACGCAGTATTTT. The chain employs TRBV5-1 and TRBJ2-3, with D perhaps matching TRBD2 (5 bases). CDR1 and CDR2 (germline): SGHRS, YFSETQ. CDR3 size: 14 residues. Trimming took 4 bases from V and 1 from J, leaving 10 bases between them.

The chain combines TRBV10-3 with TRBJ2-7; a possible D gene is TRBD1 (6 bases). V lost 0 bases, J lost 6 bases, and 15 bases lay in between. The CDR3 is 15 residues long. Germline loops: CDR1 ENHRY, CDR2 SYGVKD. For the CDR3, the DNA is TGTGCCATCAGTGAGTCCGGACAGTTCTCAGGCGAGCAGTACTTC. Translation gives CAISESGQFSGEQYF.

The chain uses TRBV28 and TRBJ2-7; 7 nucleotides agree with TRBD1. This CDR3 has 14 amino acids. Trimming at V came to 6 bases and at J to 2 bases, leaving 7 bases not matched to a gene. Germline V gives CDR1 MDHEN, CDR2 SYDVKM. The CDR3 protein is CASSVRQGTYEQYF. Written as DNA, the CDR3 is TGTGCCAGCAGCGTAAGACAGGGTACCTACGAGCAGTACTTC.

This clone turned up a few times. The chain uses TRBV27 and TRBJ2-2; 8 bases map to TRBD1. The V gene end was trimmed by 5 bases and the J gene end by 5 bases; junction bases not matched to a gene: 10. Germline CDR1 is MNHEY and CDR2 is SMNVEV (reference sequence). This CDR3 spans 16 amino acids. This chain's CDR3 is CASSLRGRERTGELFF. In nucleotides, the CDR3 is TGTGCCAGCAGTCTCAGGGGGCGGGAAAGGACCGGGGAGCTGTTTTTT.

In regard to this clone: The sample has other DNA sequences that encode this CDR3 too. CDR3 sequence (DNA): TGTGCCAGCAGCTTAGCGGGAGCCTACGAGCAGTACTTC. This encodes CASSLAGAYEQYF. This chain connects TRBV7-2 to TRBJ2-7, with D perhaps TRBD2 (5 bases). V was shortened by 0 bases and J by 2 bases, with 5 bases between the two germline ends. Per germline, CDR1 SGHTA and CDR2 FQGNSA. CDR3 length: 13 residues.

This sequence joins TRBV5-1 and TRBJ2-2; a weak D match, TRBD2 (5 bases). Per the germline V gene, CDR1 is SGHRS and CDR2 is YFSETQ. With 2 bases removed from V and 7 bases from J, the gap between germline ends came to 12 bases. There are 14 residues in the CDR3. This CDR3 is CASSFPHAGGELFF. The CDR3 DNA follows: TGCGCCAGCAGCTTCCCCCACGCGGGCGGGGAGCTGTTTTTT.

V and J are TRBV7-2 and TRBJ2-7; TRBD2 might be the D (7 bases). Germline CDR1 is SGHTA and CDR2 is FQGNSA. Trimming stripped 1 base from V and 2 bases from J, with 18 bases between. The length of the CDR3 is 17 residues. The CDR3 sequence is CASSLGIERGATYEQYF. The CDR3 bases are TGTGCCAGCAGCTTAGGAATAGAACGGGGGGCCACCTACGAGCAGTACTTC. The full variable domain, completed using reference TRBV7-2 and TRBJ2-7, is GAGVSQSPSNKVTEKGKDVELRCDPISGHTALYWYRQSLGQGLEFLIYFQGNSAPDKSGLPSDRFSAERTGGSVSTLTIQRTQQEDSAVYLCASSLGIERGATYEQYFGPGTRLTVT.

This clone has only a few counts. This chain links TRBV7-2 with TRBJ2-5; TRBD2 matches at 7 bases. The CDR3 consists of 13 residues. Germline V gene sequence: CDR1 SGHTA, CDR2 FQGNSA. Trimming took 4 bases from V and 9 from J; bases not matched to a gene: 8. The CDR3 bases are TGTGCCAGCAGCTACCGGACTAGGAAGCCCCAGTACTTC. Translated, it gives CASSYRTRKPQYF.

The chain has TRBV5-8 and TRBJ2-6; no firm D call. The CDR3 length is 13 residues. Germline values: CDR1 SGHTS, CDR2 YDEGEE. V was pared by 3 bases and J by 12 bases, with 13 bases between. This chain's CDR3 is CASSSVWAPVLTF. In DNA, the CDR3 is TGTGCCAGCAGCTCGGTTTGGGCTCCCGTCCTGACTTTC.

The V gene is TRBV29-1, the J gene TRBJ2-5; D possibly corresponds to TRBD1 (5 bases). Germline assignment: CDR1 SQVTM and CDR2 ANQGSEA. The CDR3 has 14 amino acids. The V and J ends lost 5 bases and 0 bases respectively, with 13 bases between them. The CDR3 loop is CSVMGRMYQETQYF. CDR3 in DNA: TGCAGCGTTATGGGGCGGATGTACCAAGAGACCCAGTACTTC.

The rearrangement links TRBV18 to TRBJ1-1; D unclear. V lost 2 bases, J lost 0 bases, and 7 bases lay in between. CDR1 is KGHSH, CDR2 LQKENI, per germline. The CDR3 has 14 amino acids. The CDR3 bases are TGTGCCAGCTCACCAGCTCAGATGAACACTGAAGCTTTCTTT. As protein: CASSPAQMNTEAFF.

The chain links TRBV5-1 to TRBJ2-7, with 10 bases that match TRBD1. Germline CDR1 SGHRS, CDR2 YFSETQ. There are 15 residues in the CDR3. Trimming took 4 bases from V and 2 from J; bases not matched to a gene: 6. The CDR3 reads CASSPGTGEAYEQYF. CDR3 coding DNA: TGCGCCAGCAGCCCAGGGACAGGGGAAGCCTACGAGCAGTACTTC.

In its sample, this clone was seen once. The chain employs TRBV28 and TRBJ2-1; TRBD2 matches 14 bases. CDR3 length equals 16 residues. Trimming cost V 7 bases and J 7 bases; bases outside gene matches: 9. CDR1 and CDR2 from the germline V gene are MDHEN and SYDVKM. The CDR3 DNA is TGTGCCAGCAAAAACCCCGGGACTAGCGGGAGTAATGAGCAGTTCTTC. Its translation is CASKNPGTSGSNEQFF.